This T cell receptor (beta chain) was identified in a study of OX40 agonist ivuxolimab in advanced cancers. V was pared by 0 bases and J by 3 bases, with 17 bases between. Germline V gives CDR1 SGHDT, CDR2 YYEEEE. CDR3 length: 17 residues. Profiled with immunoSEQ multiplex PCR; TCRdb holds only in-frame clones, not every one. The sample comprises about 77,000 clones, approximately 93% of which are singletons, and roughly 22% rests with the top ten. The sample holds a few counts of this clone. The J gene is TRBJ2-3, the V gene TRBV5-6; TRBD2 is a possible D gene (5 bases). This TCR came from an adult with an advanced solid tumor such as melanoma, head and neck, liver or kidney cancer. Material: CD4+ or CD8+ T cells sorted from blood, obtained in a trial of the OX40 agonist ivuxolimab. The CDR3 loop is CASSLVRPGWGTDTQYF. The CDR3 bases are TGTGCCAGCAGCTTGGTTCGCCCGGGGTGGGGTACAGATACGCAGTATTTT.